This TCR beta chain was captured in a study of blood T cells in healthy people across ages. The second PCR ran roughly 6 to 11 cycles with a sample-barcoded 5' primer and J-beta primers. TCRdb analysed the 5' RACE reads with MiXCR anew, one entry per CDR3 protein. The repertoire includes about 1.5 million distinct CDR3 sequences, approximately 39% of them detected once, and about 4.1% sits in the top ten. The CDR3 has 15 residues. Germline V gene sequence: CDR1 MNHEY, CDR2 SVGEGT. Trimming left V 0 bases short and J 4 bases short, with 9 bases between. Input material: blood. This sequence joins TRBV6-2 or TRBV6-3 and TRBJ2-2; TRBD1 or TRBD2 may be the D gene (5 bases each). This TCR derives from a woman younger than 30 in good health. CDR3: CASSYSRGSTGELFF. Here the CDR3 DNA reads TGTGCCAGCAGTTACTCGAGGGGTTCCACCGGGGAGCTGTTTTTT.